The 2 T cell receptor beta chains in this list originate from one sample, sequenced in a study of cytomegalovirus exposure and HLA in healthy donors. Assay: immunoSEQ multiplex PCR; the TCRdb copy retains only in-frame clones and omits some. The sample consists of fewer than 90,000 clones, roughly 84% of them appearing once. Sequencing used PBMCs. The receptors here all came from a woman aged 18 to 35 in good health and CMV-seropositive.

V is TRBV5-1 and J is TRBJ2-7; D may be TRBD2 (6 bases). Trimming shortened V by 1 base and J by 4 bases, and 12 bases separated the two germline ends. CDR1 is SGHRS, CDR2 YFSETQ, per germline. The CDR3 covers 14 residues. This chain's CDR3 is CASSLSGLLYEQYF. For the CDR3, the DNA is TGCGCCAGCAGCTTGTCGGGACTGCTATACGAGCAGTACTTC. Based on the CDR3 plus reference TRBV5-1 and TRBJ2-7, the full variable domain is KAGVTQTPRYLIKTRGQQVTLSCSPISGHRSVSWYQQTPGQGLQFLFEYFSETQRNKGNFPGRFSGRQFSNSRSEMNVSTLELGDSALYLCASSLSGLLYEQYFGPGTRLTVT.

This clone was seen a few times. The rearrangement uses TRBV5-1 and TRBJ2-1; TRBD2 agrees at 11 bases. The CDR3 is made up of 16 amino acids. J gave up 2 bases and V 0 bases, and 1 base lay outside the gene matches. The germline V gene has CDR1 SGHRS and CDR2 YFSETQ. For the CDR3, the DNA is TGCGCCAGCAGCTTGGGGGGACTAGCGGCCTACAATGAGCAGTTCTTC. It specifies CASSLGGLAAYNEQFF.